This T cell receptor (beta chain) was recovered during a study of early T cells in non-severe SARS-CoV-2 infection. In the study overall: Unpaired chains resulted from sequencing bulk RNA of unsorted whole blood.

There are 13 residues in the CDR3. The V gene lost 4 bases and the J gene lost 7 bases, with 14 bases spanning the gap. Germline CDR1 SGHAT, CDR2 FQNNGV. Individual cDNA molecules carried attached unique molecular identifiers. TCRdb reprocessed the 5' RACE reads via MiXCR and lists one record per CDR3 protein. Among about 29,000 distinct CDR3 sequences listed, around 5.4% were seen once. The specimen was whole blood. The origin of this receptor is an adult who was a healthcare worker with PCR-confirmed SARS-CoV-2 infection or an uninfected control (not recorded which). J is TRBJ2-7 and V is TRBV11-2; D may correspond to TRBD1 or TRBD2 (6 bases each). CDR3 nucleotides: TGTGCCAGCAGCTGGGACGGGGGCAGTGAGCAGTACTTC. Amino acids: CASSWDGGSEQYF.